This T cell receptor beta chain appears in the sequencing data of a study of T-cell reconstitution after alpha-beta-depleted transplantation in children. The study's findings and limits: At day 60, the high TCRbeta diversity found in some patients originated from recipient T cells and thymic progenitors that had survived. T-cell counts and diversity were attributed mostly to newly produced T cells one year after transplant. As was reported, about two months after transplant, alpha-beta T cells came from several hundred expanded graft clones.

This clonotype showed up many times. Antigen unknown. CDR3 size: 14 residues. J gave up 8 bases and V 8 bases, and 7 bases lay outside the gene matches. Germline values: CDR1 MGHDK, CDR2 SYGVNS. Unique molecular identifiers tagged the TCRbeta library. One entry per CDR3 protein results from TCRdb running MiXCR on the PCR reads. The sample includes approximately 15,000 distinct CDR3 sequences, less than 9.5% of them seen just once. The origin of this receptor is a boy in the first two years of life who had a stem cell transplant for Wiskott-Aldrich syndrome, so the T cells may come from the graft donor. The material sequenced was PBMCs, mostly from graft donor cells, taken 60 days after TCRalphabeta/CD19-depleted stem cell transplant. This chain links TRBV25-1 with TRBJ2-1, with 12 positions matching TRBD2. This CDR3 reads CASQLAGGGDEQFF. Here the CDR3 DNA reads TGTGCCAGCCAACTAGCGGGAGGAGGTGATGAGCAGTTCTTC.